The present TCR beta chain was sequenced within a study of OX40 agonist ivuxolimab in advanced cancers. The germline V gene has CDR1 LNHDA and CDR2 SQIVND (reference sequence). Deletions cut 6 bases from V and 3 bases from J, with 13 bases between. This CDR3 is 14 amino acids long. At cycle 4 day 1, cycle 7 day 1, and baseline, blood was sampled. TCRdb's table, derived via immunoSEQ multiplex PCR, lists solely in-frame clones and lacks some. The repertoire holds 92,000 or so clones, with less than 85% as singletons. Material: CD4+ or CD8+ T cells sorted from blood, obtained in a trial of the OX40 agonist ivuxolimab. The sequence derives from an adult with an advanced solid tumor such as melanoma, head and neck, liver or kidney cancer. The chain uses TRBV19 and TRBJ2-3; maybe TRBD1 (6 bases). The CDR3 here is CASSLGQGTDTQYF. In DNA form, the CDR3 reads TGTGCCAGTAGCTTGGGCCAGGGGACAGATACGCAGTATTTT.